This T cell receptor beta chain was documented in a study of T cells in localized non-small cell lung cancer. Overall study findings and caveats: Adjacent lung was found to contain a median approximately 62 of the top 100 tumor clones. Uninvolved nearby lung showed the greatest T cell clonality, exceeding that found in tumor.

A remark on this clone: Its antigen is still unknown.

Assay: immunoSEQ multiplex PCR; the TCRdb copy retains only in-frame clones and omits some. The sample consists of roughly 17,000 clones, 83% of them appearing once. The sample here was peripheral blood, taken before any cancer treatment. This clonotype originated in a male donor at least 60 years old with stage III lung adenocarcinoma.

The CDR3 protein is CASPRTGPNTEAFF. The CDR3 DNA reads TGTGCCAGCCCGAGGACAGGGCCGAACACTGAAGCTTTCTTT. The chain joins TRBV2 to TRBJ1-1; 8 bases are shared with TRBD1. From germline, CDR1 is SNHLY and CDR2 FYNNEI. V was clipped by 8 bases and J by 1 base; unmatched bases: 6. This CDR3 is built from 14 residues. Complete variable domain (other parts from reference TRBV2 and TRBJ1-1): EPEVTQTPSHQVTQMGQEVILRCVPISNHLYFYWYRQILGQKVEFLVSFYNNEISEKSEIFDDQFSVERPDGSNFTLKIRSTKLEDSAMYFCASPRTGPNTEAFFGQGTRLTVV.